The subject of this entry is one T cell receptor beta chain. The data originate from a study of control samples from healthy donors and cancer patients. Some clones are missing from TCRdb's copy, which holds only in-frame ones; the method was immunoSEQ multiplex PCR. The sample yields about 34,000 clones, 86% seen once. V was pared by 2 bases and J by 0 bases, with 5 bases between. The CDR3 is 15 amino acids. Per the germline V gene, CDR1 is MNHEY and CDR2 is SVGAGI. Specimen: PBMCs. The sequence came from a woman aged 40 to 49 with lung cancer. The gene calls are TRBV6-5 and TRBJ2-6; D remains unclear. CDR3 sequence: CASSYRRSGANVLTF. DNA of the CDR3: TGTGCCAGCAGTTACCGACGCTCTGGGGCCAACGTCCTGACTTTC.